The 6 T cell receptor beta chains in this list originate from one sample, sequenced in a study of Graves' ophthalmopathy and Graves' hyperthyroidism (dated by TCRdb to the late 2010s). Sequenced using an Illumina HiSeq 2000. For repertoire sequencing, TCR beta CDR3 regions were amplified from RNA transcripts. The first round of RT-PCR was done with HTBI primers and the Qiagen OneStep RT-PCR kit, and was followed by a second round of multiplex PCR, then size selection and purification. TCRdb trimmed the raw reads at Q25, called clones with MiXCR and kept productive beta chains. CDR3 protein duplicates are merged, each entry listing the most common genes and DNA. Counted in this sample were hundreds of thousands of distinct CDR3 sequences; over 20% of them appeared once. The top ten constitute more than 5.5% of the sample. Sequenced sample: peripheral blood. These receptors all come from a woman under 30 with stable Graves' hyperthyroidism. Some clones in this sample may be carry-over from other donors' samples. Donor details come from another sample of the same person, matched by shared clones.

The chain couples TRBV12-3 or TRBV12-4 to TRBJ1-5; weak D call: TRBD1 (6 bases). This CDR3 has 15 amino acids. Trimming left V 2 bases short and J 7 bases short, with 15 bases between. The CDR3 reads CASSLRLARGQPQHF. CDR3 DNA sequence: TGTGCCAGCAGTTTAAGGCTGGCAAGGGGGCAGCCCCAGCATTTT.

This clonotype was recorded a few times. The V call is TRBV4-1, the J call TRBJ2-7; TRBD2 is a possible D gene (5 bases). Trimming pared 7 bases from V and 6 bases from J, leaving 19 bases between. The V gene's germline CDR1 is MGHRA and CDR2 YSYEKL. CDR3 length: 14 residues. The CDR3 nucleotides read TGCGCCAGCAACCACCCCACGGGAACTGGCGAGCAGTACTTC. Its protein is CASNHPTGTGEQYF.

This clonotype was counted ten times or more. At one end, the junction sequence differs from germline, possibly due to a read error. The chain couples TRBV2 to TRBJ1-5; the D gene is possibly TRBD1 (5 bases). CDR1 and CDR2 (germline): SNHLY, FYNNEI. The CDR3 has 12 amino acids. CDR3 sequence: CASSMGTGTTDF. CDR3 nucleotides: TGTGCCAGCAGTATGGGGACCGGTACTACCGATTTT.

The table lists this clonotype with many counts. This chain uses TRBV20-1 with TRBJ2-5, with D perhaps TRBD1 or TRBD2 (5 bases each). Germline CDR1 is DFQATT and CDR2 is SNEGSKA (reference sequence). V shed 2 bases and J shed 3 bases, with 13 bases lying between them. The CDR3 has 14 amino acids. The CDR3 region has the DNA TGCAGTGCTAGACTTGGGGGAAAAGAAGAGACCCAGTACTTC. It translates to CSARLGGKEETQYF.

This clonotype was seen a handful of times. The genes are TRBV30 and TRBJ2-5; D may match TRBD1 or TRBD2 (5 bases each). The germline V gene encodes CDR1 GTSNPN and CDR2 SVGIG (reference sequence). V lost 2 bases to trimming and J lost 5 bases, with 18 bases between them. CDR3 length: 15 amino acids. CDR3 amino acids: CAWSSAAGHGETQYF. Here the CDR3 DNA reads TGTGCCTGGAGTTCAGCGGCAGGGCACGGTGAGACCCAGTACTTC.

The chain carries TRBV28 and TRBJ1-6, with TRBD1 as a possible D gene (6 bases). Germline-derived CDR1 and CDR2 are MDHEN and SYDVKM. The CDR3 contains 15 residues. The V and J ends lost 8 bases and 5 bases respectively, with 16 bases between them. The CDR3 is CASGRITGNNSPLHF. CDR3 nucleotides: TGTGCCAGCGGGAGGATCACAGGGAATAATTCACCCCTCCACTTT.